Presented here are 11 T cell receptor beta chains from one specimen sequenced in a study of blood T cell repertoires in COVID-19. Clones were read by immunoSEQ multiplex PCR, and TCRdb kept only the in-frame ones, dropping some. This sample has about 280,000 clones, with more than 80% found just once. Sequencing used peripheral blood. The source of these receptors is a woman younger than 45 with active or convalescent COVID-19.

This chain uses TRBV12-3 or TRBV12-4 with TRBJ1-5, with a possible D match to TRBD1 (5 bases). Trimming took off 5 bases at V and 7 bases at J, with 12 bases between the two ends. The CDR3 consists of 13 residues. CDR3: CASSVQVSQPQHF. CDR3 DNA sequence: TGTGCCAGCAGTGTACAGGTCTCGCAGCCCCAGCATTTT.

The V call is TRBV5-1, the J call TRBJ1-5; no definite D call. The CDR3 is 16 residues long. Germline values: CDR1 SGHRS, CDR2 YFSETQ. V was trimmed by 0 bases and J by 7 bases, leaving 17 bases between them. CDR3 coding DNA: TGCGCCAGCAGCTTGGGCGGGGTTGGGAGTGGACAGCCCCAGCATTTT. Its protein product is CASSLGGVGSGQPQHF.

This chain connects TRBV19 to TRBJ2-1; 12 nucleotides match TRBD2. Losses at the gene ends were 3 bases for V and 7 bases for J; bases not matched to a gene: 7. CDR3 length equals 16 residues. CDR1 is LNHDA and CDR2 is SQIVND in the germline V gene (reference sequence). The CDR3 coding sequence is TGTGCCAGTAGTATTATAAGGCTAGCGGGGGGGAATGAGCAGTTCTTC. Amino acid sequence: CASSIIRLAGGNEQFF.

The genes are TRBV6-4 and TRBJ1-4, with 9 bases lining up with TRBD1. CDR3 length: 13 amino acids. The V gene end was trimmed by 6 bases and the J gene end by 7 bases; junction bases not matched to a gene: 3. CDR1 MRHNA and CDR2 SNTAGT come from the germline V gene. This CDR3 reads CASSADRGEKLFF. CDR3 nucleotide sequence: TGTGCCAGCAGCGCGGACAGGGGTGAAAAACTGTTTTTT.

The chain carries TRBV20-1 and TRBJ2-1; 16 nucleotides agree with TRBD2. Germline V gene lookup returns CDR1 DFQATT and CDR2 SNEGSKA (reference sequence). V lost 5 bases, J lost 7 bases, and 11 bases stayed unmatched. The CDR3 runs to 17 residues. The CDR3 sequence: CSAGGTSGGAGLNEQFF. The CDR3, as DNA: TGCAGTGCTGGTGGGACTAGCGGGGGGGCGGGCTTGAATGAGCAGTTCTTC.

The chain couples TRBV2 to TRBJ1-1, with TRBD1 matching 7 bases. V lost 6 bases, J lost 4 bases, and 8 bases stayed unmatched. Germline CDR1 and CDR2: SNHLY and FYNNEI. The CDR3 loop spans 14 amino acids. This CDR3 is CASSPGGLGTEAFF. CDR3 coding DNA: TGTGCCAGCAGCCCAGGGGGACTAGGCACTGAAGCTTTCTTT.

This CDR3 reads CASSITAGGTGELFF. In DNA, the CDR3 is TGTGCCAGTAGTATAACAGCGGGAGGCACCGGGGAGCTGTTTTTT. This chain uses TRBV19 with TRBJ2-2; 9 bases match TRBD2. CDR1 LNHDA and CDR2 SQIVND come from the germline V gene (reference sequence). Trimming cost V 2 bases and J 4 bases; bases outside gene matches: 2. The length of the CDR3 is 15 residues. The full variable domain, with the rest looked up from reference TRBV19 and TRBJ2-2, is DGGITQSPKYLFRKEGQNVTLSCEQNLNHDAMYWYRQDPGQGLRLIYYSQIVNDFQKGDIAEGYSVSREKKESFPLTVTSAQKNPTAFYLCASSITAGGTGELFFGEGSRLTVL.

The CDR3 reads CAWTLSGGQDSPLHF. CDR3 nucleotide sequence: TGTGCCTGGACGCTCTCAGGGGGCCAGGATTCACCCCTCCACTTT. The chain is built from TRBV30 and TRBJ1-6, with 8 nucleotides matching TRBD1. The CDR3 runs to 15 residues. Germline lookup yields CDR1 GTSNPN and CDR2 SVGIG (reference sequence). V lost 4 bases to trimming and J lost 8 bases; unmatched junction nucleotides: 10. Combining the CDR3 with reference TRBV30 and TRBJ1-6 gives the whole variable domain SQTIHQWPATLVQPVGSPLSLECTVEGTSNPNLYWYRQAAGRGLQLLFYSVGIGQISSEVPQNLSASRPQDRQFILSSKKLLLSDSGFYLCAWTLSGGQDSPLHFGNGTRLTVT.

The rearrangement links TRBV29-1 to TRBJ1-5; 9 nucleotides match TRBD1. After removal of 5 bases from V and 3 bases from J, the junction contained 5 bases not matched to a gene. Germline-derived CDR1 and CDR2 are SQVTM and ANQGSEA. CDR3 length: 14 amino acids. The CDR3 here is CSVLTGGSNQPQHF. The CDR3 bases are TGCAGCGTTTTAACAGGGGGCTCCAATCAGCCCCAGCATTTT.

This chain joins TRBV5-1 and TRBJ1-1, with 10 bases fitting TRBD1. Unmatched junction bases numbered 6, after V lost 4 bases and J lost 6 bases. The CDR3 is made up of 14 amino acids. Germline CDR1 and CDR2: SGHRS and YFSETQ. CDR3 protein: CASSPGTGAAEAFF. CDR3 in DNA: TGCGCCAGCAGCCCCGGGACAGGGGCGGCTGAAGCTTTCTTT.

The chain is built from TRBV4-3 and TRBJ2-2, with 7 bases fitting TRBD2. With 1 base clipped from V and 5 bases from J, the junction kept 1 base outside the gene matches. This CDR3 has 14 residues. Germline CDR1 and CDR2: LGHNA and YSLEER. CDR3 amino acids: CASSQGGGTGELFF. The CDR3 nucleotides read TGCGCCAGCAGCCAAGGGGGAGGGACCGGGGAGCTGTTTTTT.